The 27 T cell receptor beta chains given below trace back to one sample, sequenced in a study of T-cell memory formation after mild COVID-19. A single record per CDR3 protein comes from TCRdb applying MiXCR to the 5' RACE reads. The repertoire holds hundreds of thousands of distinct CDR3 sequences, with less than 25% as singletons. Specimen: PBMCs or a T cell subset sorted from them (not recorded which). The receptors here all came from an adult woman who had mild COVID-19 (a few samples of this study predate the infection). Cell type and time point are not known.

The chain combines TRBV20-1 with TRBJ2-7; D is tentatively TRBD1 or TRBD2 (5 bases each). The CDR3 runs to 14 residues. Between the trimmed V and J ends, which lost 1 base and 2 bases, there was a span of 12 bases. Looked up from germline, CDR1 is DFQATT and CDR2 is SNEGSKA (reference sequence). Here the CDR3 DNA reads TGCAGTGCTAGAGGGGGGACGGGTCCCTACGAGCAGTACTTC. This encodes CSARGGTGPYEQYF.

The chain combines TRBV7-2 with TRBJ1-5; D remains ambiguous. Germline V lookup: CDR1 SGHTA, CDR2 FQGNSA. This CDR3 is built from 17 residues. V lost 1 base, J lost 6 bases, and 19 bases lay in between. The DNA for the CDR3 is TGTGCCAGCAGCTTAGGTGGAGCCGCCGCCGTGGGTCAGCCCCAGCATTTT. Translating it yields CASSLGGAAAVGQPQHF.

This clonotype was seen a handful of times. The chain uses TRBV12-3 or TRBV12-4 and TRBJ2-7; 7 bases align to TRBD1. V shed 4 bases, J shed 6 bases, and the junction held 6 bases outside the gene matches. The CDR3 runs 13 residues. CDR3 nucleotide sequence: TGTGCCAGCAGTTCCTTAAGACAGGGCGAGCAGTACTTC. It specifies CASSSLRQGEQYF.

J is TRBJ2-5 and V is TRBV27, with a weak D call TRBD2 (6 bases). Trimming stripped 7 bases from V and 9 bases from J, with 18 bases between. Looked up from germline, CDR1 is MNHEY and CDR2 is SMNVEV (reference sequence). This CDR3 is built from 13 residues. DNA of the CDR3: TGTGCCAGCACCGGGGGTTCCAAGAGACCCCAGTACTTC. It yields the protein CASTGGSKRPQYF.

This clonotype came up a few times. DNA of the CDR3: TGCAGCGGGCTAAAAAACACTGAAGCTTTCTTT. Amino acids: CSGLKNTEAFF. J is TRBJ1-1 and V is TRBV29-1, with D unclear. Germline assignment: CDR1 SQVTM and CDR2 ANQGSEA. The V end lost 7 bases, the J end lost 2 bases, and 8 bases lay between the germline ends. The CDR3 has 11 amino acids.

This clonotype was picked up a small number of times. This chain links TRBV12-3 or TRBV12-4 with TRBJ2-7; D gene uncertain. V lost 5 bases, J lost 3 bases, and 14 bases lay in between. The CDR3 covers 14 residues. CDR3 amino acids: CASSLRPGGYEQYF. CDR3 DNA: TGTGCCAGCAGTCTGAGACCGGGTGGCTACGAGCAGTACTTC.

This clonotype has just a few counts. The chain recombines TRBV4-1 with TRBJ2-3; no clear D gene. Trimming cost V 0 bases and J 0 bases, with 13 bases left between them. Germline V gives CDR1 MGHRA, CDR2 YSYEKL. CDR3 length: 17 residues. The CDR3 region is CASSQDGRRRSTDTQYF. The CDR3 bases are TGCGCCAGCAGCCAAGATGGACGTCGCAGGAGCACAGATACGCAGTATTTT.

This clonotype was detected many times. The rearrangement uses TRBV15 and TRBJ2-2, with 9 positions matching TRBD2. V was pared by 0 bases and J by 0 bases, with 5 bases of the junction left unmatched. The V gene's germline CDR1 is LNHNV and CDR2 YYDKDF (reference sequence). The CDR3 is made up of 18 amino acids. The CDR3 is CATSRDQAGGPNTGELFF. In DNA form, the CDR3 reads TGTGCCACCAGCAGAGATCAAGCGGGGGGCCCGAACACCGGGGAGCTGTTTTTT.

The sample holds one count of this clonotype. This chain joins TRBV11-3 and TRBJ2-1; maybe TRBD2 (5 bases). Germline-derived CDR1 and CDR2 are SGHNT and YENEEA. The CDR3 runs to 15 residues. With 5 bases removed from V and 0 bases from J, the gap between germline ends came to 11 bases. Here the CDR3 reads CASSRHSGSYNEQFF. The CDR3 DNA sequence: TGTGCCAGCAGCCGCCACAGCGGCTCCTACAATGAGCAGTTCTTC.

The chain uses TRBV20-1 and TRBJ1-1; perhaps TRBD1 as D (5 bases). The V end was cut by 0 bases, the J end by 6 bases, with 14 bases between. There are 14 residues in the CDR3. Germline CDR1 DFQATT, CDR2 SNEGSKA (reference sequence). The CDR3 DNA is TGCAGTGCTAGAGATCCGACAGAAGGTTCTGAAGCTTTCTTT. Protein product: CSARDPTEGSEAFF.

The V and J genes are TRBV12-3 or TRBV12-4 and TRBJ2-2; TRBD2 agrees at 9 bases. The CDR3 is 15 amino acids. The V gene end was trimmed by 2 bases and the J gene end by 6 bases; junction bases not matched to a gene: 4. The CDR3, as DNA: TGTGCCAGCAGTTTAAATAGCGGGAGAGCCGGGGAGCTGTTTTTT. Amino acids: CASSLNSGRAGELFF.

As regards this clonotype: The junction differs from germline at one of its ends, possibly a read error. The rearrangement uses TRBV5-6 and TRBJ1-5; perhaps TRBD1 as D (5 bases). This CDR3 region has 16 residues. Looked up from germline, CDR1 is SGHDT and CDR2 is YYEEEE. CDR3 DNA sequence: TGTGACAGCAGCTTGGGGGTCGCGGGGGGTAATCAGCCCCAGCATTTT. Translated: CDSSLGVAGGNQPQHF.

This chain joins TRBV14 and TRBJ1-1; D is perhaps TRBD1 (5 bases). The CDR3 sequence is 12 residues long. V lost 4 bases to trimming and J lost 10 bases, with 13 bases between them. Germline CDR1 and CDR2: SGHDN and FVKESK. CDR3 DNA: TGTGCCAGCAGCCGGAGTCCAGGGCTAGCTTTCTTT. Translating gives CASSRSPGLAFF.

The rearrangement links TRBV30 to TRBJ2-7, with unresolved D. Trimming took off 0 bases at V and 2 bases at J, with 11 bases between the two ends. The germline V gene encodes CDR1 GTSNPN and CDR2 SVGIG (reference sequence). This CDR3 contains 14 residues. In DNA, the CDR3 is TGTGCCTGGAGTGTACTCGGCAGACCCTACGAGCAGTACTTC. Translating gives CAWSVLGRPYEQYF.

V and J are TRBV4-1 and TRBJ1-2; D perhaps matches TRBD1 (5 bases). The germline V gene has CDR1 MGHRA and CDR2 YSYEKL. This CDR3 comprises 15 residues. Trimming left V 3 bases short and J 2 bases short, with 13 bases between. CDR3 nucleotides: TGCGCCAGCAGCCACGTTGGAGGGGAGAACTATGGCTACACCTTC. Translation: CASSHVGGENYGYTF.

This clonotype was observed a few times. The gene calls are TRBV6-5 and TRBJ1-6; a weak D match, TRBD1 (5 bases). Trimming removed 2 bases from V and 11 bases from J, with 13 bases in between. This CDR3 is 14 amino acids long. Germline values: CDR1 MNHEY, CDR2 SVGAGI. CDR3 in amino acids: CASSYGQGWTPLHF. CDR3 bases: TGTGCCAGCAGTTACGGTCAGGGATGGACACCCCTCCACTTT.

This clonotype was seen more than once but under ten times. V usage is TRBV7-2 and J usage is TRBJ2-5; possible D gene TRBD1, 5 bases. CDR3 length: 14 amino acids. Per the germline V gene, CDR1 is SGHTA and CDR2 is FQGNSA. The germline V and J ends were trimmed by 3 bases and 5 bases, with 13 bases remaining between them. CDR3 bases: TGTGCCAGCAGCTTCAAAATGGGGCGGGAGACCCAGTACTTC. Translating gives CASSFKMGRETQYF.

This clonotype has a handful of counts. The CDR3 DNA is TGCGCCAGCAGTCCCGATGAACCCACTATAGTGCTAGCCAAAAACATTCAGTACTTC. Translation: CASSPDEPTIVLAKNIQYF. The chain employs TRBV4-3 and TRBJ2-4; no definite D call. Germline V lookup: CDR1 LGHNA, CDR2 YSLEER. There are 19 residues in the CDR3. The V end was cut by 6 bases, the J end by 0 bases, with 24 bases between.

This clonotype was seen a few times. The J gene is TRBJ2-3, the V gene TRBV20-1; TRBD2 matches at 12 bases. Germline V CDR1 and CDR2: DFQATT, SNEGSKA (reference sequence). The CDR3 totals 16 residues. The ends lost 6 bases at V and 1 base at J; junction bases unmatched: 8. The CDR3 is CSAALAGGRGTDTQYF. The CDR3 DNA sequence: TGCAGTGCCGCACTAGCGGGAGGACGCGGCACAGATACGCAGTATTTT.

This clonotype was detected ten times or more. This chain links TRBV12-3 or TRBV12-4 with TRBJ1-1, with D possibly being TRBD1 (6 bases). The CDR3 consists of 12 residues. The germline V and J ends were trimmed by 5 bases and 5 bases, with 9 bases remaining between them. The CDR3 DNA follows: TGTGCCAGCAGTGACAGGTTTACTGAAGCTTTCTTT. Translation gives CASSDRFTEAFF.

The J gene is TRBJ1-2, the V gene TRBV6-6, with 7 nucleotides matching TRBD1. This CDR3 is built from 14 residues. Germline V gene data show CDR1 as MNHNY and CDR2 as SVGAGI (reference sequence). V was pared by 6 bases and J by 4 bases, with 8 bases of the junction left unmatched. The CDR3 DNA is TGTGCCAGCAGCCCAACAGGGGAGAGCTATGGCTACACCTTC. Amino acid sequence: CASSPTGESYGYTF.

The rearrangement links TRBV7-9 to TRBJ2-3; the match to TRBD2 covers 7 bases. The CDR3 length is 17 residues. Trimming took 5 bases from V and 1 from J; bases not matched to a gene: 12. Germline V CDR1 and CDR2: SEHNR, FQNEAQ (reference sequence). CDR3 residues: CASSPRLAPLGTDTQYF. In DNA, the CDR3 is TGTGCCAGCAGCCCGCGACTAGCTCCCCTGGGCACAGATACGCAGTATTTT.

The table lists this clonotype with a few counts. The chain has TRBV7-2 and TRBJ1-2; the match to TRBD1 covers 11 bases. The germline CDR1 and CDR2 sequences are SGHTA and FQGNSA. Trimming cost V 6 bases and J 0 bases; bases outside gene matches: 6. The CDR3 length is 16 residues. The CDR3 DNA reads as TGTGCCAGCAGTCGGACAGGGGGCTCGTCTAACTATGGCTACACCTTC. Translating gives CASSRTGGSSNYGYTF.

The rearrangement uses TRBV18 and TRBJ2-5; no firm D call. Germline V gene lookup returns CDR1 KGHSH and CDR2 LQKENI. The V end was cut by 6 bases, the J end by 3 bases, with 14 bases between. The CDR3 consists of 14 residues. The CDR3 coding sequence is TGTGCCAGCTCTCCCCGACTTGAGAAAGAGACCCAGTACTTC. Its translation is CASSPRLEKETQYF.

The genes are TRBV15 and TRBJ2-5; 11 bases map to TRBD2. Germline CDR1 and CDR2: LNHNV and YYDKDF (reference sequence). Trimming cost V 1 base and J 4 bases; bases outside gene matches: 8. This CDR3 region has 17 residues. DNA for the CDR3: TGTGCCACCAGCAGAGCTCTAGGACTAGCGGGTGGAGAGACCCAGTACTTC. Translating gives CATSRALGLAGGETQYF.

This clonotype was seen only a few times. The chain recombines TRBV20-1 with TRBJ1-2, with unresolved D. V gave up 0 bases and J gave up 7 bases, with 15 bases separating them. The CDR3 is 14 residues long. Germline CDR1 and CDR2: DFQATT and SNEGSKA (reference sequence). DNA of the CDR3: TGCAGTGCTAGAGATTGGTCCCTGGTTGGTGGCTACACCTTC. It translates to CSARDWSLVGGYTF.

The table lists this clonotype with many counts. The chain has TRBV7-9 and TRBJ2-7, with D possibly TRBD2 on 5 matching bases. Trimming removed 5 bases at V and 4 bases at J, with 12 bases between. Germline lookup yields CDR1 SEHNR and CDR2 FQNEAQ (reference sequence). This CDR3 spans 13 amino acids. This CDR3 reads CASSISGAYEQYF. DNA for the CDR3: TGTGCCAGCAGCATAAGCGGCGCATACGAGCAGTACTTC.